This T cell receptor (beta chain) appears in the sequencing data of a study of cytomegalovirus exposure and HLA in healthy donors. This clone was counted once. As yet, its antigen is unknown. Within the sample, other DNA sequences also encode this same CDR3. The length of the CDR3 is 13 residues. Germline CDR1 reads MNHEY; CDR2 reads SMNVEV (reference sequence). Trimming pared 6 bases from V and 2 bases from J, leaving 10 bases between. PCR was performed using 60 Vbeta and 13 Jbeta primers. Some clones are missing from TCRdb's copy, which holds only in-frame ones; the method was immunoSEQ multiplex PCR. The repertoire consists of under 110,000 clones, with approximately 79% occurring once and the leading ten covering roughly 3.7%. Overall study results and limits: Fewer N-insertions than the roughly 670-donor mean were reportedly shown by an Asian-associated ancestry cluster in a later analysis.

The receptor was isolated from a man aged 60-69 years in good health and CMV-seronegative. Sequencing input: PBMCs. The chain combines TRBV27 with TRBJ1-1, with D uncertain. DNA of the CDR3: TGTGCCAGCAGAACCGGGATTAACACTGAAGCTTTCTTT. Amino acid sequence: CASRTGINTEAFF.